This TCR beta chain came from a study of cytomegalovirus exposure and HLA in healthy donors. TCRdb keeps only in-frame clones here, not all; method: immunoSEQ multiplex PCR. The sample has roughly 50,000 clones, around nine tenths seen once; the top ten hold around 2.8%. From germline, CDR1 is LGHNA and CDR2 YNFKEQ. The CDR3 spans 17 residues. V gave up 1 base and J gave up 7 bases; unmatched junction bases: 9. V is TRBV4-2 and J is TRBJ1-4; the match to TRBD1 covers 10 bases. This sequence originates from a man aged 18 to 30 in good health and CMV-seronegative. Sample: PBMCs. In nucleotides, the CDR3 is TGTGCCAGCAGCCAAGGGATATACGGGACAGGGGTTGAAAAACTGTTTTTT. It codes for CASSQGIYGTGVEKLFF.